Listed below are T cell receptor beta chains from one sample, sequenced in a study of radiation and T cells in renal cell carcinoma. Method: immunoSEQ multiplex PCR; TCRdb's copy keeps in-frame clones and lacks some. The sample holds about 49,000 clones; 80% are singletons and the top ten take less than 30%. Material: blood, obtained from a patient whose treatment included radiotherapy and nephrectomy. These receptors were obtained from a woman in her 70s with renal cell carcinoma. Each CDR3 is given with its conserved first and last residue. The order of the fields is D gene, V gene, clone size, J gene, CDR3 DNA, CDR3 protein. The D gene is left open where the match is weak. A clone size is listed for some rows: how often the clone was seen (once, few, many), or a class if it is expanded.

NA	TRBV11-1	NA	TRBJ1-1	TGTGCCAGCAGCTTTGGAGGGGTGAACACTGAAGCTTTCTTT	CASSFGGVNTEAFF
NA	TRBV30	NA	TRBJ2-7	TGTGCCTGGAGTGTACCCCAACGATACGAGCAGTACTTC	CAWSVPQRYEQYF
NA	TRBV7-2	NA	TRBJ2-1	TGTGCCAGCAGCCCCACGGGAAGGGTCGAAGAGCAGTTCTTC	CASSPTGRVEEQFF
NA	TRBV5-1	NA	TRBJ1-2	TGCGCCAGCAGCCCCGTAGGTGGAAACTATGGCTACACCTTC	CASSPVGGNYGYTF
TRBD2	TRBV19	NA	TRBJ2-1	TGTGCCAGTAGTATGGCGGGGGGCCAGGATGAGCAGTTCTTC	CASSMAGGQDEQFF
NA	TRBV6-5	NA	TRBJ1-4	TGTGCCAGCAGGGATACTTATAAACTGTTTTTT	CASRDTYKLFF
NA	TRBV20-1	once	TRBJ2-5	TGCAGTGCTGGACCACAAGGGACCCAGTACTTC	CSAGPQGTQYF
NA	TRBV5-8	NA	TRBJ1-1	TGTGCCAGCAGCTCCGGCGGAGGGTGGAACACTGAAGCTTTCTTT	CASSSGGGWNTEAFF
TRBD2	TRBV7-2	NA	TRBJ2-3	TGTGCCAGCAGCTTAAGGACTAGCGGGGACACAGATACGCAGTATTTT	CASSLRTSGDTDTQYF
NA	TRBV6-5	NA	TRBJ1-3	TGTGCCAGCAGTTACTCGACTATAGGGGGAAACACCATATATTTT	CASSYSTIGGNTIYF
NA	TRBV7-2	NA	TRBJ2-1	TGTGCCAGCAGCCCAGTCGGGAGCCTCTCCTACAATGAGCAGTTCTTC	CASSPVGSLSYNEQFF
TRBD2	TRBV7-8	NA	TRBJ2-5	TGTGCCAGTAACTTGGGACTAGCGGGGGGGGCAGTGGAGACCCAGTACTTC	CASNLGLAGGAVETQYF
TRBD1	TRBV6-5	NA	TRBJ1-1	TGTGCCAGCAGTTCCCAGGGGGCTTACACTGAAGCTTTCTTT	CASSSQGAYTEAFF